The next 8 T cell receptor beta chains were all read from a single sample in a study of CD8 T cells in Susac syndrome. RNA in amounts of roughly 0.5 to 1 ug was reverse transcribed with random hexamers. TCRdb re-derived calls from the immunoSEQ multiplex PCR reads in MiXCR, one entry per CDR3 protein. In the table there are roughly 130,000 distinct CDR3 sequences, about 96% of which are singletons. Source material: CD4+ T cells from PBMCs. The receptors stem from a human donor in good health.

The chain links TRBV12-3 or TRBV12-4 to TRBJ2-5; no clear D. This CDR3 spans 11 amino acids. Trimming left V 2 bases short and J 8 bases short, with 6 bases between. The CDR3 loop is CASSLRGTQYF. In DNA form, the CDR3 reads TGTGCCAGCAGTTTAAGAGGAACCCAGTACTTC.

The chain is built from TRBV5-1 and TRBJ2-7; D gene unclear. Germline assignment: CDR1 SGHRS and CDR2 YFSETQ. V lost 2 bases to trimming and J lost 2 bases, with 11 bases between them. The CDR3 is made up of 14 amino acids. CDR3 sequence: CASSFLPSAYEQYF. The CDR3 coding sequence is TGCGCCAGCAGCTTTCTTCCCTCGGCCTACGAGCAGTACTTC.

The J gene is TRBJ2-4, the V gene TRBV5-1; D is unresolved. CDR1 is SGHRS and CDR2 is YFSETQ in the germline V gene. There are 13 residues in the CDR3. Trimming stripped 5 bases from V and 5 bases from J, with 11 bases between. In nucleotides, the CDR3 is TGCGCCAGCAGAGAACAGAACGAAAACATTCAGTACTTC. Translated: CASREQNENIQYF.

V and J are TRBV24-1 and TRBJ1-5, with D possibly matching TRBD1 (6 bases). Germline V gene sequence: CDR1 KGHDR, CDR2 SFDVKD. The V gene lost 4 bases and the J gene lost 4 bases, with 16 bases spanning the gap. This CDR3 is built from 16 residues. In DNA, the CDR3 is TGTGCCACCAGTGACCGCGGAGGGGGATGGAATCAGCCCCAGCATTTT. Protein sequence: CATSDRGGGWNQPQHF.

V usage is TRBV7-6 and J usage is TRBJ1-1; D remains unclear. CDR1 SGHVS and CDR2 FNYEAQ come from the germline V gene. This CDR3 spans 16 amino acids. V lost 5 bases and J lost 1, with 17 bases in between. The CDR3 nucleotides read TGTGCCAGCAGCCCTAGCCTCAATAGGGAGAACACTGAAGCTTTCTTT. Its protein is CASSPSLNRENTEAFF.

V and J are TRBV7-9 and TRBJ2-7; either TRBD1 or TRBD2 may supply D (5 bases each). The CDR3 has 15 residues. Germline V gene sequence: CDR1 SEHNR, CDR2 FQNEAQ (reference sequence). Trimming removed 5 bases from V and 1 base from J, with 15 bases in between. The CDR3 bases are TGTGCCAGCAGCGAAAGGGACGGATATTCCTACGAGCAGTACTTC. Protein: CASSERDGYSYEQYF.

This clonotype was detected a few times. The rearrangement joins TRBV27 to TRBJ2-5, with TRBD2 as a possible D gene (7 bases). CDR1 and CDR2 (germline): MNHEY, SMNVEV (reference sequence). Trimming took off 0 bases at V and 5 bases at J, with 10 bases between the two ends. This CDR3 contains 14 residues. This CDR3 is CASSLSGGGETQYF. The CDR3 DNA follows: TGTGCCAGCAGTTTATCAGGGGGAGGGGAGACCCAGTACTTC.

This chain joins TRBV7-2 and TRBJ2-1, with 9 nucleotides matching TRBD2. CDR1 is SGHTA and CDR2 is FQGNSA in the germline V gene. The CDR3 is 16 residues long. J lost 0 bases, V lost 5 bases, and 5 bases had no gene match. CDR3 sequence: CASSGIAGVSYNEQFF. The CDR3 region has the DNA TGTGCCAGCAGCGGTATAGCGGGGGTCTCCTACAATGAGCAGTTCTTC.